Here is one T cell receptor (beta chain) with its context. Its antigen is as yet unknown. In the PCR, 60 Vbeta and 13 Jbeta primers were used. The method was immunoSEQ multiplex PCR; TCRdb's version includes in-frame clones alone and lacks a portion of them. The table includes 240,000 or so clones, roughly 80% detected once. CDR3 size: 16 residues. CDR1 is SGDLS and CDR2 is YYNGEE in the germline V gene. The ends lost 0 bases at V and 0 bases at J; junction bases unmatched: 3. The donors were healthy bone marrow donors. These data are taken from a study of cytomegalovirus exposure and HLA in healthy donors. Whole-study findings and limits: In an earlier analysis, most TCR beta V segments were productive about 87% or about 30% of the time. Beyond CMV serostatus, there was no information to go on about immune exposure. An assumption of roughly uniform sequencing depth across donors underlay the presence/absence analyses.

Sequencing was performed on PBMCs. The source of this sequence is a woman aged 40 to 50 in good health and CMV-seropositive. The rearrangement joins TRBV9 to TRBJ2-3; 8 bases are a match to TRBD2. CDR3 sequence reads: CASSVGPSGSTDTQYF. The CDR3 bases are TGTGCCAGCAGCGTAGGCCCTAGCGGGAGCACAGATACGCAGTATTTT.